This T cell receptor (beta chain) was documented in a study of beta chain features in type 1 diabetes. Overall study: Healthy donors and patients had similar age, gender and cell yields.

The study reverse transcribed the entire isolated RNA, so it sequenced expressed TCRB transcripts. The repertoire was sequenced with immunoSEQ multiplex PCR; TCRdb's copy has only in-frame clones and lacks some. The table records around 500,000 clones, about an eighth of them present only once. One heparinised blood draw, averaging about 120 mL, came from each donor. Purity exceeded 95% in all sorted populations. Sequences were obtained from naive CD4+ T cells from blood. The sequence came from a woman aged 18-35 years in good health.

In DNA form, the CDR3 reads TGTGCCAGCAGCTTAGTTGGGGAAAGTCAGCCCCAGCATTTT. It specifies CASSLVGESQPQHF. The chain is built from TRBV7-2 and TRBJ1-5; D is ambiguous. V shed 1 base and J shed 6 bases, with 10 bases lying between them. Germline CDR1 reads SGHTA; CDR2 reads FQGNSA. CDR3 length: 14 residues.